This TCR beta chain comes out of a study of response to subunit inactivated influenza vaccine. Only a few counts were recorded for this clonotype. The antigen is not known. This CDR3 comprises 16 residues. In germline, CDR1 is DFQATT, CDR2 SNEGSKA (reference sequence). With 0 bases removed from V and 1 base from J, the gap between germline ends came to 14 bases. TCRdb independently ran MiXCR on the RT-PCR reads; one entry per CDR3 protein. The sample shows over 150,000 distinct CDR3 sequences, around a tenth of them seen only once. Regarding the study as a whole: Authors suggested that a seasonal influenza vaccination recruits few new T cells each time.

This specimen consisted of non-naive T cells sorted from PBMCs, obtained on the day of vaccination. The chain carries TRBV20-1 and TRBJ2-3; D unresolved. This receptor was identified in a man in his fifties or sixties who received an inactivated influenza vaccine. This chain's CDR3 is CSARDFLGPRTDTQYF. CDR3 in DNA: TGCAGTGCTAGAGATTTTCTCGGACCCCGCACAGATACGCAGTATTTT.